Listed below are T cell receptor beta chains from one sample, sequenced in a study of OX40 agonist ivuxolimab in advanced cancers. Some clones are missing from TCRdb's copy, which holds only in-frame ones; the method was immunoSEQ multiplex PCR. This table has tens of thousands of clones, 92% appearing once. This specimen was CD4+ or CD8+ T cells sorted from blood, taken in a trial of the OX40 agonist ivuxolimab. The receptor set was obtained from an adult with an advanced solid tumor such as melanoma, head and neck, liver or kidney cancer. The CDR3 runs from the conserved cysteine through the conserved F or W. A D gene is named only where the DNA matches it firmly. Part of the rows lack a size; the others show once, few, many or a class for expanded clones.

NA	once	TRBV6-5	TRBJ1-4	TGTGCCAGCAGGGGCATGCAACTGTTTTTT	CASRGMQLFF
NA	NA	TRBV10-3	TRBJ2-4	TGTGCCATCAGTGAGTCCTGGGGTGGGACCAAAAACATTCAGTACTTC	CAISESWGGTKNIQYF
TRBD2	NA	TRBV10-3	TRBJ2-5	TGTGCCATCAGTGAGTGGGTAGCGGGGGATCAAGAGACCCAGTACTTC	CAISEWVAGDQETQYF
TRBD1	NA	TRBV19	TRBJ1-1	TGTGCCAGTAGTGAGGGGGCGACCTGGACTGAAGCTTTCTTT	CASSEGATWTEAFF
NA	NA	TRBV30	TRBJ1-2	TGTGCCTGGTTTATGGTTTCTAACTATGGCTACACCTTC	CAWFMVSNYGYTF
TRBD1	NA	TRBV7-9	TRBJ1-3	TGTGCCAGCAGCCCAGGGACAGGGGCTGGAAACACCATATATTTT	CASSPGTGAGNTIYF
NA	NA	TRBV4-1	TRBJ2-1	TGCGCCAGCAGCCAAGTCCAGAATAGCGTTTACAATGAGCAGTTCTTC	CASSQVQNSVYNEQFF
NA	NA	TRBV6-1	TRBJ2-1	TGTGCCAGCAGTGAAACGGGTTACAATGAGCAGTTCTTC	CASSETGYNEQFF
TRBD1	NA	TRBV9	TRBJ2-7	TGTGCCAGCAGCGTAGGGACAGGGGACTACGAGCAGTACTTC	CASSVGTGDYEQYF
NA	NA	TRBV6-5	TRBJ2-5	TGTGCCAGCAGTTACTCGGGGGGTTCGGAGACCCAGTACTTC	CASSYSGGSETQYF
NA	NA	TRBV5-1	TRBJ1-1	TGCGCCAGCACCTTGAACACTGAAGCTTTCTTT	CASTLNTEAFF
NA	NA	TRBV14	TRBJ2-1	TGTGCCAGCAGCCAAGTCCTAGCTTACAATGAGCAGTTCTTC	CASSQVLAYNEQFF
NA	NA	TRBV7-3	TRBJ2-3	TGTGCCAGCATGCCGACGGCAAGCACAGATACGCAGTATTTT	CASMPTASTDTQYF
TRBD2	NA	TRBV9	TRBJ2-7	TGTGCCAGCAGCCCCAGCGGGGATAGCGCCTACGAGCAGTACTTC	CASSPSGDSAYEQYF
NA	NA	TRBV7-6	TRBJ2-1	TGTGCCAGCAGCTTAGCGGGGGCTCTCTACAATGAGCAGTTCTTC	CASSLAGALYNEQFF
NA	NA	TRBV5-1	TRBJ1-1	TGCGCCAGCAGCTTGGCCGAGGGTTTGTGGGCTGAAGCTTTCTTT	CASSLAEGLWAEAFF
NA	NA	TRBV2	TRBJ1-1	TGTGCCAGCAGTGAGTATGGGGGGAACACTGAAGCTTTCTTT	CASSEYGGNTEAFF
NA	NA	TRBV5-1	TRBJ2-7	TGCGCCTCTTCGTCGGGCCCAGTCTCCTACGAGCAGTACTTC	CASSSGPVSYEQYF
TRBD1	NA	TRBV7-6	TRBJ2-6	TGTGCCAGCAGCTCCGCCCCGGGACAGGGCACCTCTGGGGCCAACGTCCTGACTTTC	CASSSAPGQGTSGANVLTF
TRBD1	NA	TRBV5-6	TRBJ2-1	TGTGCCAGCAGCTCTAGGGGGCGTCCCGCGTTCTTC	CASSSRGRPAFF
TRBD2	NA	TRBV4-2	TRBJ2-7	TGTGCCAGCAGCCAAGAAATTTCCAGCGGGGGGATCTACGAGCAGTACTTC	CASSQEISSGGIYEQYF
NA	NA	TRBV27	TRBJ2-1	TGTGCCAGCAGTTCAACACCCCTTTTGGGTGAGCAGTTCTTC	CASSSTPLLGEQFF
NA	NA	TRBV29-1	TRBJ1-2	TGCAGCGTTGAAGACCCAGGGGCTAACTATGGCTACACCTTC	CSVEDPGANYGYTF
NA	once	TRBV5-6	TRBJ2-1	TGTGCCAGCGACGGGTGGGCCGGTGAGCAGTTCTTC	CASDGWAGEQFF
NA	NA	TRBV9	TRBJ1-2	TGTGCCAGCAGCGAGGGACTACAGCCTGGCTACACCTTC	CASSEGLQPGYTF
NA	NA	TRBV7-9	TRBJ2-1	TGTGCCAGCGCTGGGGGGCGGGACCTATACAATGAGCAGTTCTTC	CASAGGRDLYNEQFF
NA	NA	TRBV2	TRBJ1-6	TGTGCCAGCAGTGAAGGGACAGCCTATAATTCACCCCTCCACTTT	CASSEGTAYNSPLHF
NA	NA	TRBV4-3	TRBJ2-5	TGCGCCAGCAGCCAAGATAGCGACCCCCAAAAGACCCAGTACTTC	CASSQDSDPQKTQYF
NA	NA	TRBV7-2	TRBJ1-5	TGTGCCAGCAGCTTAGCGGACCATCAGCCCCAGCATTTT	CASSLADHQPQHF
NA	NA	TRBV13	TRBJ2-7	TGTGCCAGCAGCTCTGGGGTCGAGCAGTACTTC	CASSSGVEQYF
NA	NA	TRBV18	TRBJ2-1	TGTGCCAGCTCACCGGGTCCCTCGGGCAATTATGAGCAGTTCTTC	CASSPGPSGNYEQFF
TRBD1	NA	TRBV5-4	TRBJ1-4	TGTGCCAGCAGCCGCTCGAACAGGGGGGAAAAACTGTTTTTT	CASSRSNRGEKLFF
TRBD2	NA	TRBV27	TRBJ2-1	TGTGCCAGCAGCCCCGGGGTAGCGGGGATCAATGAGCAGTTCTTC	CASSPGVAGINEQFF
NA	NA	TRBV7-9	TRBJ2-2	TGTGCCAGCCCGGGGGGCAGATCGAACACCGGGGAGCTGTTTTTT	CASPGGRSNTGELFF
TRBD1	NA	TRBV7-3	TRBJ1-1	TGTGCCAGCAGCACAGGGGGCGCAGGGACTGAAGCTTTCTTT	CASSTGGAGTEAFF
TRBD1	NA	TRBV27	TRBJ1-3	TGTGCCAGCAGTCGGACAGGGGGCCTCTTGAACACCATATATTTT	CASSRTGGLLNTIYF
NA	NA	TRBV6-1	TRBJ2-1	TGTGCCAGCAGTAACACCCTCTCCTACAATGAGCAGTTCTTC	CASSNTLSYNEQFF
NA	NA	TRBV27	TRBJ2-7	TGTGCCAGCAGTCTCCTCGGGGACGAGCAGTACTTC	CASSLLGDEQYF
TRBD1	NA	TRBV6-4	TRBJ1-2	TGTGCCAGCAGTGACTCGGGACAGGGGACCTATGGCTACACCTTC	CASSDSGQGTYGYTF
NA	NA	TRBV2	TRBJ2-3	TGTGCCAGCACCATGGCCCGGGGAACAGATACGCAGTATTTT	CASTMARGTDTQYF
NA	NA	TRBV9	TRBJ2-7	TGTGCCAGCAGCGCCCGAGGACACTTTGGGGGCGAGCAGTACTTC	CASSARGHFGGEQYF
TRBD2	NA	TRBV2	TRBJ2-5	TGTGCCAGCAGTGAATGGACTAGCGGGCAAGAGACCCAGTACTTC	CASSEWTSGQETQYF
TRBD2	NA	TRBV5-6	TRBJ2-5	TGTGCCAGCAGCTTCGGACTAGCGGGGGGGCCGGTAGAGACCCAGTACTTC	CASSFGLAGGPVETQYF
NA	NA	TRBV27	TRBJ2-7	TGTGCCAGCAGTTCAGGGGGACTCTACGAGCAGTACTTC	CASSSGGLYEQYF